The 31 T cell receptor beta chains below were found in one sample sequenced in a study of blood T cell repertoires in COVID-19. Sequencing used immunoSEQ multiplex PCR; TCRdb keeps in-frame clones, though not all of them. The repertoire holds about 130,000 clones, with roughly four fifths as singletons. The sample was PBMCs or T cells enriched from blood (not recorded which). Receptors were obtained from a man aged 25-45 years who had recovered from COVID-19.

The V gene is TRBV5-5, the J gene TRBJ2-2; TRBD2 aligns across 14 bases. The CDR3 consists of 19 residues. Germline CDR1 reads SGHKS; CDR2 reads YYEKEE (reference sequence). V was clipped by 5 bases and J by 5 bases; unmatched bases: 14. CDR3 nucleotides: TGTGCCAGCAGTTCCTCAACGGGACTAGCGGGAGTCGGGACCGGGGAGCTGTTTTTT. It yields the protein CASSSSTGLAGVGTGELFF.

CDR3 nucleotide sequence: TGCGCCAGCAGCCAAGAAAGTGCGGGGGGCACAGATACGCAGTATTTT. It translates to CASSQESAGGTDTQYF. The chain has TRBV4-1 and TRBJ2-3; 7 nucleotides line up with TRBD2. Germline V lookup: CDR1 MGHRA, CDR2 YSYEKL. V lost 0 bases to trimming and J lost 1 base; unmatched junction nucleotides: 4. This CDR3 is built from 16 residues.

V gene TRBV16 combines with J gene TRBJ1-3, with TRBD1 as a possible D gene (6 bases). Germline loops: CDR1 KGHSY, CDR2 FQNENV. V was cut by 7 bases and J by 0 bases, with 16 bases left in between. The CDR3 runs 16 residues. The CDR3 DNA sequence: TGTGCCAGCACTTCATTCCAGGGGTACTCTGGAAACACCATATATTTT. Protein: CASTSFQGYSGNTIYF.

This clone was observed a handful of times. This chain links TRBV3-1 (or the pseudogene TRBV3-2) with TRBJ1-1, with TRBD1 matching over 7 bases. The CDR3 is made up of 14 amino acids. Losses at the gene ends were 4 bases for V and 7 bases for J; bases not matched to a gene: 9. The V gene's germline CDR1 is LGHDT and CDR2 YNNKEL (reference sequence). As DNA, the CDR3 is TGTGCCAGCAGCCCCCCTTACAGGGGTGGTGAAGCTTTCTTT. This codes for CASSPPYRGGEAFF.

The chain has TRBV5-1 and TRBJ2-5, with a tentative D call TRBD2 (8 bases). Between the trimmed V and J ends, which lost 4 bases and 5 bases, there was a span of 21 bases. The length of the CDR3 is 16 residues. Germline V gene sequence: CDR1 SGHRS, CDR2 YFSETQ. DNA of the CDR3: TGCGCCAGCAGCAGGGGGCGCGGGGGGCGCGCGGAGACCCAGTACTTC. It encodes CASSRGRGGRAETQYF.

This rearrangement joins TRBV6-6 to TRBJ2-1; 9 bases are a match to TRBD2. The ends lost 7 bases at V and 2 bases at J; junction bases unmatched: 0. From germline, CDR1 is MNHNY and CDR2 SVGAGI (reference sequence). This CDR3 comprises 13 residues. The CDR3 is CASTSGTYNEQFF. In DNA form, the CDR3 reads TGTGCCAGCACTAGCGGGACCTACAATGAGCAGTTCTTC.

The chain joins TRBV5-4 to TRBJ2-1; TRBD1 matches 11 bases. The CDR3 totals 15 residues. Germline V gene lookup returns CDR1 SGHNT and CDR2 YYREEE (reference sequence). V lost 5 bases, J lost 5 bases, and 6 bases stayed unmatched. CDR3: CASRSGQGANNEQFF. The CDR3 bases are TGTGCCAGCAGATCTGGACAGGGGGCAAACAATGAGCAGTTCTTC.

The V and J genes are TRBV24-1 and TRBJ1-2; possibly TRBD1 for D (5 bases). This CDR3 has 14 residues. Trimming shortened V by 4 bases and J by 4 bases, and 12 bases separated the two germline ends. Per the germline V gene, CDR1 is KGHDR and CDR2 is SFDVKD. The CDR3 protein is CATSDSRDAYGYTF. As DNA, the CDR3 is TGTGCCACCAGTGACTCCAGGGATGCCTATGGCTACACCTTC.

The CDR3: CASSIGKAARGYGYTF. The DNA for the CDR3 is TGTGCCAGTAGTATTGGAAAGGCGGCCAGGGGCTATGGCTACACCTTC. The chain has TRBV19 and TRBJ1-2, with D perhaps TRBD1 (6 bases). The CDR3 length is 16 residues. The germline V gene has CDR1 LNHDA and CDR2 SQIVND (reference sequence). V lost 3 bases and J 4 bases, leaving 18 bases between the germline ends.

The table lists this clone with a count of one. The V call is TRBV10-1, the J call TRBJ2-1; 10 nucleotides align to TRBD1. This CDR3 region has 19 residues. CDR1 and CDR2 from the germline V gene are WNHNN and SYGVQD (reference sequence). Trimming took 0 bases from V and 0 from J; bases not matched to a gene: 8. CDR3 nucleotides: TGCGCCAGCAGTGAGTCGTGGGGACAGGGGCCTAGCTCCTACAATGAGCAGTTCTTC. Translating gives CASSESWGQGPSSYNEQFF.

The genes are TRBV7-9 and TRBJ1-5; the D is unclear. The CDR3 length is 14 residues. Trimming stripped 5 bases from V and 7 bases from J, with 15 bases between. The germline CDR1 and CDR2 sequences are SEHNR and FQNEAQ (reference sequence). CDR3: CASSRRAGPQPQHF. The CDR3 DNA reads as TGTGCCAGCAGCCGACGTGCAGGTCCCCAGCCCCAGCATTTT.

The DNA of the CDR3 is TGTGCCAGCAGCCAAGACCGTCAGGGGGGGAACACTGAAGCTTTCTTT. It specifies CASSQDRQGGNTEAFF. The chain combines TRBV14 with TRBJ1-1; TRBD1 aligns across 7 bases. J gave up 1 base and V 0 bases, and 5 bases lay outside the gene matches. CDR3 size: 16 residues. In germline, CDR1 is SGHDN, CDR2 FVKESK.

This clone was counted a single time. The chain recombines TRBV27 with TRBJ2-3; perhaps TRBD2 as D (5 bases). The ends were cut back, 4 bases at V and 0 bases at J, with 20 bases in the middle. The CDR3 spans 18 residues. In germline, CDR1 is MNHEY, CDR2 SMNVEV (reference sequence). Here the CDR3 DNA reads TGTGCCAGCAGTTACCGGTGGGCTAGCCAAAAGAGCACAGATACGCAGTATTTT. The encoded protein is CASSYRWASQKSTDTQYF.

The chain joins TRBV11-2 to TRBJ2-7, with 13 bases lining up with TRBD2. Trimming removed 5 bases from V and 5 bases from J; junction bases left unmatched: 6. CDR1 and CDR2 from the germline V gene are SGHAT and FQNNGV. This CDR3 comprises 15 residues. CDR3 coding DNA: TGTGCCAGCAGCCAACTAGCGGGGGGGCTCGACGAGCAGTACGTC. Translating it yields CASSQLAGGLDEQYV.

The J gene is TRBJ2-2, the V gene TRBV11-2; D might be TRBD1 (5 bases). V lost 3 bases, J lost 2 bases, and 13 bases lay in between. This CDR3 spans 16 amino acids. The germline V gene has CDR1 SGHAT and CDR2 FQNNGV. DNA for the CDR3: TGTGCCAGCAGCTTCACCCCAAGGACAAACACCGGGGAGCTGTTTTTT. It specifies CASSFTPRTNTGELFF.

This rearrangement joins TRBV9 to TRBJ2-1; 9 positions match TRBD2. In germline, CDR1 is SGDLS, CDR2 YYNGEE. The CDR3 is 13 residues long. The ends lost 0 bases at V and 15 bases at J; junction bases unmatched: 7. The CDR3 loop is CASSVVSGSPSFF. The CDR3 DNA is TGTGCCAGCAGCGTAGTTAGCGGGAGCCCCTCGTTCTTC.

The rearrangement joins TRBV6-5 to TRBJ2-7, with TRBD1 as a possible D gene (6 bases). The V gene's germline CDR1 is MNHEY and CDR2 SVGAGI. This CDR3 has 11 residues. Here the CDR3 reads CALGQHYEQYF. The CDR3, as DNA: TGTGCTCTAGGACAGCACTACGAGCAGTACTTC.

The CDR3 here is CASSVGLDRTGELFF. The CDR3 nucleotides are TGTGCCAGCAGCGTAGGACTAGATCGGACCGGGGAGCTGTTTTTT. This chain connects TRBV9 to TRBJ2-2; possible D gene TRBD2, 6 bases. Per germline, CDR1 SGDLS and CDR2 YYNGEE. The CDR3 is made up of 15 amino acids. V was trimmed by 0 bases and J by 5 bases, leaving 11 bases between them.

Only one count was recorded for this clone. The J gene is TRBJ2-1, the V gene TRBV25-1; 13 nucleotides align to TRBD2. Germline V lookup: CDR1 MGHDK, CDR2 SYGVNS. The CDR3 consists of 15 residues. The junction had 5 bases not matched to a gene; V was cut back by 5 bases and J by 7 bases. CDR3 sequence reads: CASSRPGLAGNEQFF. The CDR3 region has the DNA TGTGCCAGCAGTCGACCGGGACTAGCGGGGAATGAGCAGTTCTTC.

The rearrangement links TRBV25-1 to TRBJ1-5, with D possibly TRBD1 on 5 matching bases. V was shortened by 2 bases and J by 6 bases, with 11 bases between the two germline ends. CDR1 MGHDK and CDR2 SYGVNS come from the germline V gene. The CDR3 sequence is 14 residues long. CDR3 nucleotide sequence: TGTGCCAGCAGTGAACCGGGGGAAGGTCAGCCCCAGCATTTT. It encodes CASSEPGEGQPQHF.

The rearrangement links TRBV6-5 to TRBJ1-2, with D tentatively TRBD1 (6 bases). CDR1 is MNHEY and CDR2 is SVGAGI in the germline V gene. There are 15 residues in the CDR3. Trimming cost V 7 bases and J 4 bases, with 19 bases left between them. The CDR3 reads CASNNRVNDFYGYTF. DNA for the CDR3: TGTGCCAGCAACAACAGGGTGAATGATTTCTATGGCTACACCTTC.

The gene calls are TRBV3-1 (or the pseudogene TRBV3-2) and TRBJ2-7, with a tentative D call TRBD1 (6 bases). The V gene's germline CDR1 is LGHDT and CDR2 YNNKEL (reference sequence). With 5 bases removed from V and 1 base from J, the gap between germline ends came to 12 bases. This CDR3 comprises 14 residues. In DNA, the CDR3 is TGTGCCAGCAGCTCTCTGGGGACATCCTACGAGCAGTACTTC. It translates to CASSSLGTSYEQYF.

This clone was detected a few times. The chain is built from TRBV4-1 and TRBJ2-1; 9 nucleotides match TRBD1. Unmatched junction bases numbered 7, after V lost 1 base and J lost 6 bases. This CDR3 region has 16 residues. Germline assignment: CDR1 MGHRA and CDR2 YSYEKL. CDR3 in DNA: TGCGCCAGCAGCCAAGCTTGGACAGGGGCTGGCAATGAGCAGTTCTTC. Translation gives CASSQAWTGAGNEQFF.

V gene TRBV5-1 combines with J gene TRBJ2-1, with 8 nucleotides matching TRBD2. The germline V gene has CDR1 SGHRS and CDR2 YFSETQ. This CDR3 is 17 amino acids long. The V segment lost 4 bases and the J segment 0 bases; nucleotides outside the gene matches: 9. The CDR3 coding sequence is TGCGCCAGCAGCAGACCTCTGGCGGGAGGCTCCTACAATGAGCAGTTCTTC. It yields the protein CASSRPLAGGSYNEQFF.

The genes are TRBV7-2 and TRBJ1-3; D is uncertain. The germline CDR1 and CDR2 sequences are SGHTA and FQGNSA. CDR3 length: 16 amino acids. With 4 bases removed from V and 0 bases from J, the gap between germline ends came to 13 bases. The CDR3 bases are TGTGCCAGCAGCTCGTTGGGAGGCCTCTCTGGAAACACCATATATTTT. It translates to CASSSLGGLSGNTIYF.

Here the CDR3 DNA reads TGCGCCAGCAGGTTTGGGGACTTTTCTCGCACCTCCGCCGGGGAGCTGTTTTTT. Its translation is CASRFGDFSRTSAGELFF. The chain joins TRBV10-2 to TRBJ2-2; TRBD2 might be the D (6 bases). Trimming removed 6 bases from V and 6 bases from J, with 26 bases in between. The CDR3 covers 18 residues. CDR1 is WSHSY and CDR2 is SAAADI in the germline V gene.

The V gene is TRBV9, the J gene TRBJ2-3; 8 nucleotides line up with TRBD2. Trimming at V came to 7 bases and at J to 6 bases, leaving 4 bases not matched to a gene. This CDR3 has 12 residues. Germline-derived CDR1 and CDR2 are SGDLS and YYNGEE. The DNA of the CDR3 is TGTGCCAGCCGCGGCGGGGGGGATACGCAGTATTTT. This codes for CASRGGGDTQYF.

The chain combines TRBV19 with TRBJ1-1; 7 nucleotides match TRBD1. J was trimmed by 1 base and V by 7 bases; bases with no gene match: 6. The CDR3 length is 14 residues. Germline V lookup: CDR1 LNHDA, CDR2 SQIVND (reference sequence). CDR3 in DNA: TGTGCCAGTACCATACAGGGGTCGAACACTGAAGCTTTCTTT. It yields the protein CASTIQGSNTEAFF.

The chain recombines TRBV2 with TRBJ2-3; D may be TRBD2 (7 bases). CDR1 SNHLY and CDR2 FYNNEI come from the germline V gene. Trimming removed 2 bases at V and 9 bases at J, with 18 bases between. The CDR3 extends over 15 amino acids. The DNA of the CDR3 is TGTGCCAGCAGTGAACGCGGGGGCAGGGCAGGGACGCAGTATTTT. It yields the protein CASSERGGRAGTQYF.

The rearrangement links TRBV5-1 to TRBJ2-3, with a possible D match to TRBD2 (6 bases). Germline CDR1 and CDR2: SGHRS and YFSETQ. V dropped 0 bases and J dropped 2 bases, with 13 bases sitting between them. The length of the CDR3 is 16 residues. In DNA form, the CDR3 reads TGCGCCAGCAGCTTGGACCCAGCGGGCTCCACAGATACGCAGTATTTT. It translates to CASSLDPAGSTDTQYF.

The rearrangement joins TRBV29-1 to TRBJ1-1, with 7 positions matching TRBD1. Unmatched junction bases numbered 5, after V lost 7 bases and J lost 0 bases. Per the germline V gene, CDR1 is SQVTM and CDR2 is ANQGSEA. The CDR3 sequence is 13 residues long. The CDR3 sequence is CSAGGQLNTEAFF. The CDR3 nucleotides read TGCAGCGCCGGGGGACAGTTGAACACTGAAGCTTTCTTT. Drawing the rest from reference TRBV29-1 and TRBJ1-1, the complete variable domain is SAVISQKPSRDICQRGTSLTIQCQVDSQVTMMFWYRQQPGQSLTLIATANQGSEATYESGFVIDKFPISRPNLTFSTLTVSNMSPEDSSIYLCSAGGQLNTEAFFGQGTRLTVV.